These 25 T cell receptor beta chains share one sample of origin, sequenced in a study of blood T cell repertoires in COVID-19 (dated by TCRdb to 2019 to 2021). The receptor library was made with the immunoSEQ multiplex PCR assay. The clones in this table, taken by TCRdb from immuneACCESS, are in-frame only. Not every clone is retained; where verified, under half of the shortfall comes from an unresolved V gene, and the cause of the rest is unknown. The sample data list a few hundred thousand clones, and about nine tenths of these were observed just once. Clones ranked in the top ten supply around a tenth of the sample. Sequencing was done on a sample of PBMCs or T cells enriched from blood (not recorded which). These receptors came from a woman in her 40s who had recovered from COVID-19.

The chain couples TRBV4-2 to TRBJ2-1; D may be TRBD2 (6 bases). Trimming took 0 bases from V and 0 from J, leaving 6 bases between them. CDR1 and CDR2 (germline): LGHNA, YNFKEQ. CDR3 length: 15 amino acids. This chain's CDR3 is CASSQEGGSYNEQFF. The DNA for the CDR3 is TGTGCCAGCAGCCAAGAGGGGGGCTCCTACAATGAGCAGTTCTTC.

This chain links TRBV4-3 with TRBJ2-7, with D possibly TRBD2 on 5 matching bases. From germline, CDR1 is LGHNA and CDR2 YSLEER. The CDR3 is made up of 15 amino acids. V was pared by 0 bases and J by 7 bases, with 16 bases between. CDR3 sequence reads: CASSQDRGSLLEQYF. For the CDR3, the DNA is TGCGCCAGCAGCCAAGATAGAGGGAGCCTTCTGGAGCAGTACTTC.

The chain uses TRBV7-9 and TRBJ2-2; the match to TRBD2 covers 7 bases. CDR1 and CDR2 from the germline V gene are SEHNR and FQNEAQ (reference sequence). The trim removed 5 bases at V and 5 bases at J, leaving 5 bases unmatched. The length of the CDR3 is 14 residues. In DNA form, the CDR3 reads TGTGCCAGCAGCCCCACTAGCGAGACCGGGGAGCTGTTTTTT. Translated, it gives CASSPTSETGELFF.

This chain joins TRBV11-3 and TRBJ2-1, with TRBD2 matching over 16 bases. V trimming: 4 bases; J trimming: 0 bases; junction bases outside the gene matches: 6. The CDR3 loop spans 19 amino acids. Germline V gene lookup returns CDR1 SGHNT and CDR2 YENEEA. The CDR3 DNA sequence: TGTGCCAGCAGCTCAGGGACTAGCGGGAGGGCAAGCTCCTACAATGAGCAGTTCTTC. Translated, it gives CASSSGTSGRASSYNEQFF.

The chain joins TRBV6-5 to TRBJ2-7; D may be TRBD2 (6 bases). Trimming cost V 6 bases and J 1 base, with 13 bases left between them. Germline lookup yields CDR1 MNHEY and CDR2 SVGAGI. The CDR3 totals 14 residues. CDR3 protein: CASRHRDFSYEQYF. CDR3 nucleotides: TGTGCCAGCAGGCACCGGGACTTTTCCTACGAGCAGTACTTC.

The CDR3 is CASSYSKGSQPQHF. The CDR3 nucleotides read TGTGCCAGCAGTTACTCGAAGGGGTCTCAGCCCCAGCATTTT. This chain connects TRBV6-5 to TRBJ1-5; TRBD1 is a possible D gene (5 bases). V lost 0 bases and J lost 6, with 9 bases in between. The CDR3 has 14 amino acids. Germline CDR1 is MNHEY and CDR2 is SVGAGI.

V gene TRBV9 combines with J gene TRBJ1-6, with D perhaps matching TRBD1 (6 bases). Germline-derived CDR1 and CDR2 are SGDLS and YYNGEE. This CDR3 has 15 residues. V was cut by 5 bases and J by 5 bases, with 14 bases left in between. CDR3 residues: CASSQGQSNNSPLHF. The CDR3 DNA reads TGTGCCAGCAGTCAGGGACAAAGCAATAATTCACCCCTCCACTTT.

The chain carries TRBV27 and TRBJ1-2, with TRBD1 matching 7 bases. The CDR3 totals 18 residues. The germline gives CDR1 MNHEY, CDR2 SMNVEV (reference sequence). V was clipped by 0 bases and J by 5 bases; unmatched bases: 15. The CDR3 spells CASSLSATGIGFGYGYTF. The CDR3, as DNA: TGTGCCAGCAGTTTATCAGCGACAGGGATTGGGTTCGGGTATGGCTACACCTTC.

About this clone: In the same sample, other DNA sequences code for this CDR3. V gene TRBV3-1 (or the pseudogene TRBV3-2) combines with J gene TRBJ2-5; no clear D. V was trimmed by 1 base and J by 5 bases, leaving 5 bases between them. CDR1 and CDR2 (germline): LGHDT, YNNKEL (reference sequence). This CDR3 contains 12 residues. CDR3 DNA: TGTGCCAGCAGCCAAGTCCGGGAGACCCAGTACTTC. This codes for CASSQVRETQYF.

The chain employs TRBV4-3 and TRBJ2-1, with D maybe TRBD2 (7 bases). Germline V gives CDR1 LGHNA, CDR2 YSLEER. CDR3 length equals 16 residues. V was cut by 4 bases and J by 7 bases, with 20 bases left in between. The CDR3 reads CASSPKEGGPWNEQFF. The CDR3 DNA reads TGCGCCAGCAGCCCGAAGGAGGGGGGGCCGTGGAATGAGCAGTTCTTC.

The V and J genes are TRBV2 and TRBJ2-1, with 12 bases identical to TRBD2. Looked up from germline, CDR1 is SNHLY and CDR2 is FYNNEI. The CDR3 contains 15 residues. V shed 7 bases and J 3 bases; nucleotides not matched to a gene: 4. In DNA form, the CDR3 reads TGTGCCAGCAACCCGACTAGCGGGGGCTACAATGAGCAGTTCTTC. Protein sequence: CASNPTSGGYNEQFF.

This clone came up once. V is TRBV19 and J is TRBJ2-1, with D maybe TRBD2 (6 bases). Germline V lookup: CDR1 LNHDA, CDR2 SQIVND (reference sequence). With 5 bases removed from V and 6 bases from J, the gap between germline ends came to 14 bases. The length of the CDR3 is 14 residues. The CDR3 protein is CASSSAGTLNEQFF. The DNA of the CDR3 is TGTGCCAGTAGTTCGGCGGGAACCCTCAATGAGCAGTTCTTC.

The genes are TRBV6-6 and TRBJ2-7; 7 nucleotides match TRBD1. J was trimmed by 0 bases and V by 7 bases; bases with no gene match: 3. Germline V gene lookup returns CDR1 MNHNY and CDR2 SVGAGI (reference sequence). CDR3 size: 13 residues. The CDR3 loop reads CASIDRVSYEQYF. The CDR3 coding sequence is TGTGCCAGCATCGACAGGGTCTCCTACGAGCAGTACTTC.

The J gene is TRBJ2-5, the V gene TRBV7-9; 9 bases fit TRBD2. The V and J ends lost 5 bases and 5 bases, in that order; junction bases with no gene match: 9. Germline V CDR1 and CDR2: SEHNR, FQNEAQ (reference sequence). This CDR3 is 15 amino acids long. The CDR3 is CASSAIVRGGETQYF. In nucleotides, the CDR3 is TGTGCCAGCAGCGCCATAGTGCGGGGGGGTGAGACCCAGTACTTC.

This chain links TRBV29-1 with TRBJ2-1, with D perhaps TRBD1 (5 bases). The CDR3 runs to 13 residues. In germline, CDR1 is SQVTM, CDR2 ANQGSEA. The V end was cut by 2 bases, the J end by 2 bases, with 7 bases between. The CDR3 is CSVESRAYNEQFF. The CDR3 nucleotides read TGCAGCGTTGAAAGCAGGGCCTACAATGAGCAGTTCTTC.

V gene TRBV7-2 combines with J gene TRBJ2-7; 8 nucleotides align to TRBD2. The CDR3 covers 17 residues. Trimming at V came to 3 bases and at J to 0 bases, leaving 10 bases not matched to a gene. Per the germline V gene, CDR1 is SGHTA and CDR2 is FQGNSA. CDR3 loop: CASSFLAGGQLSYEQYF. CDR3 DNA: TGTGCCAGCAGCTTCCTCGCGGGGGGTCAACTCTCCTACGAGCAGTACTTC.

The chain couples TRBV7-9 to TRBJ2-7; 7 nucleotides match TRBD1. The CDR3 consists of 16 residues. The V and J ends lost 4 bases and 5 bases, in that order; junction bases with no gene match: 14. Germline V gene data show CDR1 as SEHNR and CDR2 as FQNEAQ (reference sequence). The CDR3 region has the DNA TGTGCCAGCAGCTCGCCTTGGGCAGGGGGTGTCAACGAGCAGTACTTC. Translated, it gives CASSSPWAGGVNEQYF. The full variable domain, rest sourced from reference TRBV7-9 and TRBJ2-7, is DTGVSQNPRHKITKRGQNVTFRCDPISEHNRLYWYRQTLGQGPEFLTYFQNEAQLEKSRLLSDRFSAERPKGSFSTLEIQRTEQGDSAMYLCASSSPWAGGVNEQYFGPGTRLTVT.

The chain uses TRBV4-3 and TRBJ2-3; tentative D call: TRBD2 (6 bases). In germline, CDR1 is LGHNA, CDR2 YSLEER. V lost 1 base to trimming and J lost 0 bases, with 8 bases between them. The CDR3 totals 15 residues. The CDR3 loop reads CASSQGGKSTDTQYF. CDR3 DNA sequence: TGCGCCAGCAGCCAAGGCGGGAAGAGCACAGATACGCAGTATTTT.

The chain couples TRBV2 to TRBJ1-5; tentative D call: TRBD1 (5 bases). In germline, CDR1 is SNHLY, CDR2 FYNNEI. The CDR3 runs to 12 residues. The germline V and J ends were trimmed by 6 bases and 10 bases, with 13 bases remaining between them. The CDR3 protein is CASSSPREPQHF. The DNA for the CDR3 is TGTGCCAGCAGCAGCCCCAGGGAACCCCAGCATTTT.

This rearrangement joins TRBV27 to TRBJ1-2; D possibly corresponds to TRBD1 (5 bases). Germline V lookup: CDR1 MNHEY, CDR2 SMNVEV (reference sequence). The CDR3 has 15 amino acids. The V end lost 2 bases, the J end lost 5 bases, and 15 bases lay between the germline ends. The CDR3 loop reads CASSLGSLGTYGYTF. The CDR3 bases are TGTGCCAGCAGTTTAGGAAGTTTAGGGACTTATGGCTACACCTTC.

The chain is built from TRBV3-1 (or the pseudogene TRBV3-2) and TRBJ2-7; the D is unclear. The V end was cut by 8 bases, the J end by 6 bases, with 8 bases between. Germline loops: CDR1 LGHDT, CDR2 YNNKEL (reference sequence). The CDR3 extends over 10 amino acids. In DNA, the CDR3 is TGTGCCAGCCAAATCGGCGAGCAGTACTTC. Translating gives CASQIGEQYF.

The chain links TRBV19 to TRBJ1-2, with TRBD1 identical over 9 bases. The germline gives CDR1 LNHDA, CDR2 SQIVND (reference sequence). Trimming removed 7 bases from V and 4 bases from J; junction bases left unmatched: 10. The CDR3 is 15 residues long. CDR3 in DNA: TGTGCCAGTACCTTCACCGGGACAGGGTTCTATGGCTACACCTTC. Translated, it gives CASTFTGTGFYGYTF. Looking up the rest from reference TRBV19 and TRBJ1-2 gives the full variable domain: DGGITQSPKYLFRKEGQNVTLSCEQNLNHDAMYWYRQDPGQGLRLIYYSQIVNDFQKGDIAEGYSVSREKKESFPLTVTSAQKNPTAFYLCASTFTGTGFYGYTFGSGTRLTVV.

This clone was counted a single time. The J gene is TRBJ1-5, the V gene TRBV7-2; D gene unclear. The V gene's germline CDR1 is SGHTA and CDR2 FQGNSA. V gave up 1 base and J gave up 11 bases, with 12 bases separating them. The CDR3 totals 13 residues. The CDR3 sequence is CASSLEAVGTQHF. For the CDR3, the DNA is TGTGCCAGCAGCTTAGAAGCCGTGGGCACCCAGCATTTT.

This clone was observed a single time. The CDR3 is CASSFWDRASYEQYF. CDR3 coding DNA: TGTGCCAGCAGTTTCTGGGACAGGGCGTCCTACGAGCAGTACTTC. The V gene is TRBV28, the J gene TRBJ2-7; 9 nucleotides align to TRBD1. The germline V gene encodes CDR1 MDHEN and CDR2 SYDVKM. Losses at the gene ends were 3 bases for V and 1 base for J; bases not matched to a gene: 4. CDR3 size: 15 residues.

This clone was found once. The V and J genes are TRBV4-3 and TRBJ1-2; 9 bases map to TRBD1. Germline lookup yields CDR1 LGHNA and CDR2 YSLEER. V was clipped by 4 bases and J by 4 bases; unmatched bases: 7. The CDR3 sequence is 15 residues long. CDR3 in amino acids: CASSPPGQGIYGYTF. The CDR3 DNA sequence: TGCGCCAGCAGCCCCCCGGGACAGGGAATCTATGGCTACACCTTC.